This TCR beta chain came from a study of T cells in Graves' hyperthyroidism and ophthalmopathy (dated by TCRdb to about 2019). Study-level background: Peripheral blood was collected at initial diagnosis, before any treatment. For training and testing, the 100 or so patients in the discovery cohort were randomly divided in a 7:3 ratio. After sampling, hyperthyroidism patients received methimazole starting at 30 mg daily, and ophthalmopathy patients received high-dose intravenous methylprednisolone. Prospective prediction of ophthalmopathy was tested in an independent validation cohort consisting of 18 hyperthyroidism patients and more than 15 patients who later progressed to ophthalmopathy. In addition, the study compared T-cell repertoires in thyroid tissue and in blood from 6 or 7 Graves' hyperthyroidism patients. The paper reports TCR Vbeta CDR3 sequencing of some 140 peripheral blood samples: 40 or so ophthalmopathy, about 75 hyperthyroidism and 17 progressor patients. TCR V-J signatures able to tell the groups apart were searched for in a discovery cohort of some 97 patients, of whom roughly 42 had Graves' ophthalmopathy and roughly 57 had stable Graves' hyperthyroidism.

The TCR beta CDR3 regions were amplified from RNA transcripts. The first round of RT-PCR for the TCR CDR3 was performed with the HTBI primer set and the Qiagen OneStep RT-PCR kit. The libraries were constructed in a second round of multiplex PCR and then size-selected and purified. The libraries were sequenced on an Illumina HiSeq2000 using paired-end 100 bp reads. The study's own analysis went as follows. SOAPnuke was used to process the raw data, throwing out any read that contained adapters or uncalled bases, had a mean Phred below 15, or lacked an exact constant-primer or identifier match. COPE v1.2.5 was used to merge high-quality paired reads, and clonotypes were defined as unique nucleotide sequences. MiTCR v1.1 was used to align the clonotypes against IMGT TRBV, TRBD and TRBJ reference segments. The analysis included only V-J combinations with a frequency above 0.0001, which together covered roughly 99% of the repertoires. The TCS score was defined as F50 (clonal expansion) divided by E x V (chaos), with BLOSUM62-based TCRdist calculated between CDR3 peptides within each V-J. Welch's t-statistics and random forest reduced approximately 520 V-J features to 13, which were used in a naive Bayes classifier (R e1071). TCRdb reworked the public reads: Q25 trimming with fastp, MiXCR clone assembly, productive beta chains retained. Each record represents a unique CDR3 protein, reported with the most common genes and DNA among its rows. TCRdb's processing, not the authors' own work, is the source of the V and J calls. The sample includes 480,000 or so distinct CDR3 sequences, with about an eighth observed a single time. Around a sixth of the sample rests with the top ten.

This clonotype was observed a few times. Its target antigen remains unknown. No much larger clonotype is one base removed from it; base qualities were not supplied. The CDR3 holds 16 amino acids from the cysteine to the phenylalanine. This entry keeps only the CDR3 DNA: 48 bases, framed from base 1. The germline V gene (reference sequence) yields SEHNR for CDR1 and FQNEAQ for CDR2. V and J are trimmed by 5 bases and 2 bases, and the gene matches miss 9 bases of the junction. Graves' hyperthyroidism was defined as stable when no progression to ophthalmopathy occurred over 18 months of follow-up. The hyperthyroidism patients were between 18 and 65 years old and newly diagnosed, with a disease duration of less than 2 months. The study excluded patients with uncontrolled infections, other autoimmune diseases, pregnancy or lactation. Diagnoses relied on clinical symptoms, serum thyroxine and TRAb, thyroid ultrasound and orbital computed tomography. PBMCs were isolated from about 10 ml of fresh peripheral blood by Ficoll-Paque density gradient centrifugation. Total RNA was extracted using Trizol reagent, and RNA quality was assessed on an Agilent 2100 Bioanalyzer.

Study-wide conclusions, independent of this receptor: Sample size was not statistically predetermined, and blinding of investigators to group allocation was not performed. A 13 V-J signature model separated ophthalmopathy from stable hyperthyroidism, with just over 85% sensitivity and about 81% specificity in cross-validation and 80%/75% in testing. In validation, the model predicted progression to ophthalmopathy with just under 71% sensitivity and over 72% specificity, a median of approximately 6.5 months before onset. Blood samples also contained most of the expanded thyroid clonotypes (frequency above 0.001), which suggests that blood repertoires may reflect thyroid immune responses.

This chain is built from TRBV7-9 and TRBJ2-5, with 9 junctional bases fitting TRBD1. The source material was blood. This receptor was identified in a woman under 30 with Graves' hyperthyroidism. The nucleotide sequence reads TGTGCCAGCAGCATGACGGACAGGGGTCATCAAGAGACCCAGTACTTC. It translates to CASSMTDRGHQETQYF.